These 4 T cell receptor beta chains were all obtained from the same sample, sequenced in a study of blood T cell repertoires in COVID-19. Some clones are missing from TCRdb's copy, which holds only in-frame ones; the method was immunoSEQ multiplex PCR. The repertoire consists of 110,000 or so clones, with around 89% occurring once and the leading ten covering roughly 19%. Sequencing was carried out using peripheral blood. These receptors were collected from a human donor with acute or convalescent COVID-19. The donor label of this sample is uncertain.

The CDR3 spells CASSAHPAGRGRSGYTF. CDR3 DNA: TGTGCCAGTAGTGCTCATCCGGCCGGCAGGGGGCGAAGTGGCTACACCTTC. This chain connects TRBV19 to TRBJ1-2, with 8 bases matching TRBD1. V lost 5 bases to trimming and J lost 7 bases; unmatched junction nucleotides: 18. The CDR3 consists of 17 residues. Germline assignment: CDR1 LNHDA and CDR2 SQIVND (reference sequence).

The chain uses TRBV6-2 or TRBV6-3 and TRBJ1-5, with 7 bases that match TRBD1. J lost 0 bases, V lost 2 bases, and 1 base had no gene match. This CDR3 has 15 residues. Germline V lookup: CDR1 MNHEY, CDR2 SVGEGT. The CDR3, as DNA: TGTGCCAGCAGTTACGGGACAGTTAGCAATCAGCCCCAGCATTTT. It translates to CASSYGTVSNQPQHF.

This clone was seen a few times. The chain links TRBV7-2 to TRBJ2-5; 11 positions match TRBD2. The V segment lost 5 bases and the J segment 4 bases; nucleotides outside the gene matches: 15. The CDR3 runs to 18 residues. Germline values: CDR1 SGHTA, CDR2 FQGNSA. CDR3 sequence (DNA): TGTGCCAGCAGCCCGACGGGGGCTAGCGGGAGGAGAAGAGAGACCCAGTACTTC. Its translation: CASSPTGASGRRRETQYF.

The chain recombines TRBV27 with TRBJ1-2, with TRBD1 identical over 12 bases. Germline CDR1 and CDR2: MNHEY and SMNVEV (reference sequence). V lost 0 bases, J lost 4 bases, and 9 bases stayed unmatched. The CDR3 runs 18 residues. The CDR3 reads CASSLSGTGGRFSYGYTF. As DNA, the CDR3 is TGTGCCAGCAGTTTATCCGGGACAGGGGGCCGTTTCAGCTATGGCTACACCTTC.